The 27 T cell receptor beta chains given below trace back to one sample, sequenced in a study of glioma-infiltrating T cells. TCR alpha and beta CDR3 regions were amplified from RNA using iRepertoire nested multiplex PCR. TCRdb called the multiplex PCR reads again in MiXCR, with one record for every CDR3 protein. Of under 200,000 distinct CDR3 sequences listed, over 25% were seen once; the top ten hold around 20%. What was sequenced was glioma tissue, nonneoplastic brain tissue, or PBMCs (not recorded which). The source is a human donor with low-grade glioma or glioblastoma, undergoing nonglioma brain surgery, or in good health (not recorded which).

This clonotype was found many times. The genes are TRBV2 and TRBJ2-5, with a tentative D call TRBD2 (6 bases). V was cut by 7 bases and J by 5 bases, with 11 bases left in between. CDR3 length: 12 amino acids. CDR1 is SNHLY and CDR2 is FYNNEI in the germline V gene. The CDR3 loop is CASTGGMETQYF. CDR3 bases: TGTGCCAGCACCGGAGGGATGGAGACCCAGTACTTC.

The chain is built from TRBV4-1 and TRBJ2-7; D remains ambiguous. The CDR3 runs to 16 residues. Trimming left V 1 base short and J 7 bases short, with 20 bases between. Per the germline V gene, CDR1 is MGHRA and CDR2 is YSYEKL. The DNA for the CDR3 is TGCGCCAGCAGCCAAGTTCTCGCGGTCTCATACAATGAGCAGTACTTC. It is translated as CASSQVLAVSYNEQYF.

This clonotype has a count of ten or more. The V and J genes are TRBV28 and TRBJ2-3; 13 nucleotides agree with TRBD2. The CDR3 covers 14 residues. Germline assignment: CDR1 MDHEN and CDR2 SYDVKM. Trimming took 6 bases from V and 4 from J; bases not matched to a gene: 1. CDR3 amino acids: CASRTSGRSDTQYF. As DNA, the CDR3 is TGTGCCAGCAGGACTAGCGGGAGGTCAGATACGCAGTATTTT.

This clonotype was seen at least ten times. V and J are TRBV9 and TRBJ2-7, with D perhaps TRBD2 (6 bases). The CDR3 runs 14 residues. Germline loops: CDR1 SGDLS, CDR2 YYNGEE. Deletions cut 4 bases from V and 0 bases from J, with 11 bases between. The CDR3 sequence: CASSPGGSSYEQYF. CDR3 in DNA: TGTGCCAGCAGCCCTGGAGGGAGCTCCTACGAGCAGTACTTC.

This clonotype was picked up many times. The V gene is TRBV3-1, the J gene TRBJ2-5; 10 bases align to TRBD2. The V gene end was trimmed by 0 bases and the J gene end by 2 bases; junction bases not matched to a gene: 6. CDR1 and CDR2 (germline): LGHDT, YNNKEL (reference sequence). The CDR3 sequence is 17 residues long. The CDR3 region has the DNA TGTGCCAGCAGCCAAGAGGGACTAGCGCTCCATCAAGAGACCCAGTACTTC. This encodes CASSQEGLALHQETQYF.

This clonotype came up a few times. V and J are TRBV29-1 and TRBJ2-3; the D gene could be TRBD1 or TRBD2 (5 bases each). The germline gives CDR1 SQVTM, CDR2 ANQGSEA. V was clipped by 3 bases and J by 2 bases, with 15 bases between them. The CDR3 runs to 15 residues. CDR3 sequence (DNA): TGCAGCGTTGATGGGACGCACGAGGTCACAGATACGCAGTATTTT. It is translated as CSVDGTHEVTDTQYF.

This clonotype was recorded many times. V and J are TRBV3-1 and TRBJ1-1; D is ambiguous. Deletions cut 1 base from V and 4 bases from J, with 7 bases between. This CDR3 has 13 residues. CDR1 and CDR2 from the germline V gene are LGHDT and YNNKEL (reference sequence). This CDR3 reads CASSQAGATEAFF. CDR3 DNA: TGTGCCAGCAGCCAAGCGGGCGCCACTGAAGCTTTCTTT.

This clonotype was counted many times. The V call is TRBV5-1, the J call TRBJ2-2, with TRBD2 matching 8 bases. Losses at the gene ends were 5 bases for V and 5 bases for J; bases not matched to a gene: 8. The germline V gene encodes CDR1 SGHRS and CDR2 YFSETQ. The CDR3 runs 15 residues. CDR3 amino acids: CASRLSGSRTGELFF. CDR3 DNA: TGCGCCAGCAGATTGAGCGGGAGTAGGACCGGGGAGCTGTTTTTT.

The gene calls are TRBV7-9 and TRBJ2-2; 11 nucleotides match TRBD2. After removal of 5 bases from V and 0 bases from J, the junction contained 2 bases not matched to a gene. Germline V gene sequence: CDR1 SEHNR, CDR2 FQNEAQ (reference sequence). The CDR3 is 16 amino acids. CDR3 residues: CASSRLAGTNTGELFF. The CDR3 DNA sequence: TGTGCCAGCAGCCGACTAGCGGGAACGAACACCGGGGAGCTGTTTTTT.

A few counts support this clonotype. An end of the junction does not agree with germline; a read error may underlie this. The genes are TRBV12-3 or TRBV12-4 and TRBJ1-1, with D perhaps matching TRBD1 (6 bases). This CDR3 is 12 amino acids long. This CDR3 reads CASSLAKGGAFF. DNA for the CDR3: TGTGCCAGCAGCTTAGCGAAGGGGGGGGCTTTCTTT.

The gene calls are TRBV29-1 and TRBJ2-5; D is perhaps TRBD2 (6 bases). With 4 bases removed from V and 5 bases from J, the gap between germline ends came to 20 bases. Germline V CDR1 and CDR2: SQVTM, ANQGSEA. The CDR3 totals 15 residues. The CDR3 bases are TGCAGCGTTGCCGTTGGCGGGGCGAGATGGGAGACCCAGTACTTC. It encodes CSVAVGGARWETQYF.

The genes are TRBV19 and TRBJ2-6; D is possibly TRBD1 (8 bases). Trimming stripped 6 bases from V and 0 bases from J, with 18 bases between. The germline V gene has CDR1 LNHDA and CDR2 SQIVND (reference sequence). CDR3 length: 18 amino acids. The CDR3 region is CASSRIQGGGSGANVLTF. In nucleotides, the CDR3 is TGTGCCAGTAGCAGAATACAGGGGGGGGGCTCTGGGGCCAACGTCCTGACTTTC.

Ten or more counts support this clonotype. This chain uses TRBV28 with TRBJ2-5; 11 bases line up with TRBD2. This CDR3 spans 15 amino acids. Trimming took 5 bases from V and 3 from J; bases not matched to a gene: 5. Germline V gene data show CDR1 as MDHEN and CDR2 as SYDVKM. The CDR3 coding sequence is TGTGCCAGCAGTCAAGTAGCGGGAGGGAAAGAGACCCAGTACTTC. It translates to CASSQVAGGKETQYF.

On this clonotype itself: A read error may account for a junction end that differs from germline. The V gene is TRBV4-1, the J gene TRBJ2-3; D is possibly TRBD1 or TRBD2 (10 bases each). Germline V CDR1 and CDR2: MGHRA, YSYEKL. The CDR3 totals 19 residues. CDR3 DNA sequence: TGCGCCAGAAGCCAAGGGACAGGGGAGCTAGCGGGAGCGGTAGATACGCAGTATTTT. This encodes CARSQGTGELAGAVDTQYF.

The sample holds many counts of this clonotype. The CDR3 DNA reads as TGTGCCAGCAGCCACCCTAGCGGGGAGACCCAGTACTTC. Residues: CASSHPSGETQYF. This sequence joins TRBV7-2 and TRBJ2-5, with TRBD2 identical over 8 bases. The length of the CDR3 is 13 residues. V was clipped by 5 bases and J by 5 bases; unmatched bases: 4. Germline V gene sequence: CDR1 SGHTA, CDR2 FQGNSA.

This clonotype was detected many times. CDR3 nucleotides: TGTGCCAGCACCAACGGGGGTACCCCCTACGAGCAGTACTTC. This gives the protein CASTNGGTPYEQYF. The gene calls are TRBV6-2 or TRBV6-3 and TRBJ2-7, with D possibly TRBD2 on 6 matching bases. This CDR3 is built from 14 residues. Trimming took 7 bases from V and 2 from J, leaving 15 bases between them. CDR1 MNHEY and CDR2 SVGEGT come from the germline V gene.

This clonotype came up many times. This chain connects TRBV24-1 to TRBJ2-7; 10 nucleotides match TRBD2. Trimming removed 1 base from V and 1 base from J; junction bases left unmatched: 3. The CDR3 is 16 residues long. CDR1 KGHDR and CDR2 SFDVKD come from the germline V gene. The CDR3 sequence is CATSDLGSGRSYEQYF. CDR3 sequence (DNA): TGTGCCACCAGTGATTTAGGTAGCGGGAGGTCCTACGAGCAGTACTTC.

In regard to this clonotype: Without the conserved terminal phenylalanine or tryptophan, this CDR3 likely stems from a read error. V gene TRBV28 combines with J gene TRBJ2-7, with 7 bases aligning to TRBD1. TRBJ2-5 explains the end of the DNA better; the J call may be wrong. Germline V lookup: CDR1 MDHEN, CDR2 SYDVKM. CDR3 length: 14 amino acids. CDR3 nucleotide sequence: TGTGCCAGCAGCTCCACGGGGACAGAAGAGACCCAGTACTTA. Protein: CASSSTGTEETQYL.

This clonotype was recorded at least ten times. The chain's CDR3 is CSVDRPRGYGYTF. DNA of the CDR3: TGCAGCGTTGACCGTCCAAGGGGCTATGGCTACACCTTC. The chain couples TRBV29-1 to TRBJ1-2; D perhaps matches TRBD1 (5 bases). V dropped 3 bases and J dropped 4 bases, with 12 bases sitting between them. Germline-derived CDR1 and CDR2 are SQVTM and ANQGSEA. The CDR3 has 13 amino acids.

This clonotype has ten or more counts. The chain recombines TRBV4-3 with TRBJ2-7; the D gene is possibly TRBD2 (5 bases). Germline loops: CDR1 LGHNA, CDR2 YSLEER. The CDR3 loop spans 14 amino acids. The V gene lost 8 bases and the J gene lost 0 bases, with 14 bases spanning the gap. The chain's CDR3 is CASAPGRGSYEQYF. In nucleotides, the CDR3 is TGCGCCAGCGCTCCGGGGAGAGGCTCCTACGAGCAGTACTTC.

The V gene is TRBV20-1, the J gene TRBJ2-5; TRBD2 aligns across 11 bases. V was clipped by 4 bases and J by 1 base; unmatched bases: 5. The V gene's germline CDR1 is DFQATT and CDR2 SNEGSKA (reference sequence). The CDR3 is 15 residues long. This CDR3 is CSATRLAGSQETQYF. As DNA, the CDR3 is TGCAGTGCTACCAGACTAGCGGGATCCCAAGAGACCCAGTACTTC.

The table lists this clonotype with many counts. The chain combines TRBV27 with TRBJ1-2; TRBD1 agrees at 10 bases. Looked up from germline, CDR1 is MNHEY and CDR2 is SMNVEV (reference sequence). The CDR3 totals 14 residues. V was pared by 6 bases and J by 6 bases, with 7 bases of the junction left unmatched. The CDR3 DNA sequence: TGTGCCAGCAGGGGGATGGACAGGGGGAATGGCTACACCTTC. As protein: CASRGMDRGNGYTF.

Concerning this clonotype itself: This may come from a read error, since a much larger clone is one base off. CDR3 in amino acids: CASNPSGSDEQYF. The DNA of the CDR3 is TGTGCCAGCAACCCGTCAGGTAGCGACGAGCAGTACTTC. The chain is built from TRBV14 and TRBJ2-7; D possibly corresponds to TRBD2 (5 bases). The V end lost 7 bases, the J end lost 5 bases, and 15 bases lay between the germline ends. The CDR3 length is 13 residues. Germline V lookup: CDR1 SGHDN, CDR2 FVKESK.

This clonotype was counted many times. CDR3 protein: CASSYPGQGAPGYTF. CDR3 nucleotides: TGTGCCAGCAGTTACCCCGGACAGGGGGCGCCTGGCTACACCTTC. The rearrangement uses TRBV6-2 or TRBV6-3 and TRBJ1-2, with 11 bases matching TRBD1. This CDR3 has 15 residues. V lost 2 bases and J lost 7; bases outside the gene matches: 6. CDR1 and CDR2 from the germline V gene are MNHEY and SVGEGT.

The sample holds many counts of this clonotype. The chain has TRBV3-1 and TRBJ1-3; the match to TRBD1 covers 8 bases. The CDR3 is 14 amino acids. Germline CDR1 LGHDT, CDR2 YNNKEL (reference sequence). The ends lost 5 bases at V and 2 bases at J; junction bases unmatched: 2. Written as DNA, the CDR3 is TGTGCCAGCAGCTGGGGACAGGCTGGAAACACCATATATTTT. Translating gives CASSWGQAGNTIYF.

The genes are TRBV7-9 and TRBJ2-7; D is perhaps TRBD1 (5 bases). V gave up 1 base and J gave up 8 bases, with 15 bases separating them. Germline V gene lookup returns CDR1 SEHNR and CDR2 FQNEAQ (reference sequence). This CDR3 is 14 amino acids long. This chain's CDR3 is CASSLGGRVDKQYF. The DNA of the CDR3 is TGTGCCAGCAGCTTAGGTGGCAGGGTGGACAAGCAGTACTTC.

The chain uses TRBV27 and TRBJ1-5, with 8 nucleotides matching TRBD1. The CDR3 is 16 residues long. With V trimmed by 5 bases and J by 7 bases, 13 bases remained unmatched. Germline loops: CDR1 MNHEY, CDR2 SMNVEV (reference sequence). The CDR3 bases are TGTGCCAGCAGTCCAAATGGACAGGGCCTTTACCAGCCCCAGCATTTT. Protein product: CASSPNGQGLYQPQHF.